This T cell receptor (beta chain) emerged from a study of blood T cell repertoires in COVID-19. Study background: Acute and convalescent COVID-19 specimens originated in the United States, Italy and Spain. The analysed material was cDNA or gDNA that came from T cells, B-cell-depleted T cells, or PBMCs.

The authors' processing: Reference gene primer amplification gave nucleated cell count estimates. Produced via immunoSEQ multiplex PCR; TCRdb's table is partial and in-frame only. That table gives V, J and clone size, and the DNA gave D and trimming. The data hold roughly 120,000 clones, with less than 75% observed a single time. The ends lost 1 base at V and 4 bases at J; junction bases unmatched: 4. Germline V gene sequence: CDR1 LNHDA, CDR2 SQIVND (reference sequence). The CDR3 has 17 amino acids. The receptor's source is a human donor with acute or convalescent COVID-19. The donor label of this sample is uncertain. The chain couples TRBV19 to TRBJ1-4, with 12 positions matching TRBD1. Sequencing was carried out using peripheral blood. CDR3 nucleotides: TGTGCCAGTAGTATAGTAGGGACAGGGGGCGTTAATGAAAAACTGTTTTTT. Translated: CASSIVGTGGVNEKLFF.